The entry that follows covers one T cell receptor (beta chain) sequence. Antigen specificity is unknown. The V gene's germline CDR1 is GTSNPN and CDR2 SVGIG (reference sequence). V was clipped by 3 bases and J by 4 bases, with 12 bases between them. The CDR3 is 13 amino acids. These data belong to a study of CD8+ T cells in alopecia areata. Study details: Oral tofacitinib (5 to 10 mg twice daily) was administered to treated patients. The study, taken as a whole, reports: In scalp, tofacitinib significantly decreased clonality and expanded CD8+ clones among the top 100.

The authors extracted RNA and reverse transcribed it into cDNA as the sequencing template. Some clones are missing from TCRdb's copy, which holds only in-frame ones; the method was immunoSEQ multiplex PCR. The sample yields fewer than 350,000 clones, 58% seen once. Treatment here: oral pan-JAK inhibitor, 5-10 mg twice daily. Punch biopsies of lesional scalp, plus peripheral blood, were taken from alopecia areata patients. The gene calls are TRBV30 and TRBJ1-2, with D possibly matching TRBD1 (6 bases). The source of this sequence is a human donor with alopecia areata. Sequencing was performed on CD4+ T cells sorted from blood, taken at week 24, from a patient treated with tofacitinib. The CDR3 is CAWSEGQPYGYTF. DNA for the CDR3: TGTGCCTGGAGCGAGGGACAACCCTATGGCTACACCTTC.